This entry is about one TCR beta chain. No antigen is known for it. V shed 5 bases, J shed 10 bases, and the junction held 5 bases outside the gene matches. CDR1 SNHLY and CDR2 FYNNEI come from the germline V gene. This CDR3 region has 14 residues. The donors gave bone marrow, and they were healthy. While unrecorded immune exposures were likely, the donors were nominally healthy when sampled. The sample belongs to a study of cytomegalovirus exposure and HLA in healthy donors. Findings and caveats of the study: Most TCR sequences showed up rarely, but some public TCRs showed up in many donors. Later on, an analysis showed TCR association rates differing by HLA locus, with DRB1 the most and HLA-C the fewest.

PCR used 60 Vbeta primers and 13 Jbeta primers. Repertoires were generated with immunoSEQ multiplex PCR, while TCRdb's copy carries only in-frame clones and drops some. Altogether about 160,000 clones are present, around 80% being singletons, with the ten largest covering about 4.5%. The clonotype originates from a man aged 30 to 39 in good health and CMV-seronegative. The rearrangement uses TRBV2 and TRBJ1-6, with 10 bases that match TRBD1. Sample: PBMCs. The CDR3 loop is CASSPGQGSSPLHF. Here the CDR3 DNA reads TGTGCCAGCAGTCCGGGACAGGGGTCGTCACCCCTCCACTTT.